The 11 T cell receptor beta chains below come from one sample, sequenced in a study of T cells in Graves' hyperthyroidism and ophthalmopathy. TCR beta CDR3 sequences were amplified from RNA transcripts. First-round RT-PCR of the TCR CDR3 relied on the HTBI primer set. A single record per CDR3 protein comes from TCRdb applying MiXCR to the multiplex PCR reads. This table holds fewer than 650,000 distinct CDR3 sequences, over 12% found once. Sequencing was carried out using blood. The receptors derive from a woman under 30 with Graves' ophthalmopathy.

The rearrangement links TRBV6-2 or TRBV6-3 to TRBJ2-1; 10 nucleotides line up with TRBD1. Losses at the gene ends were 5 bases for V and 5 bases for J; bases not matched to a gene: 12. There are 17 residues in the CDR3. CDR1 is MNHEY, CDR2 SVGEGT, per germline. CDR3 sequence: CASSTGQGVGADNEQFF. The CDR3, as DNA: TGTGCCAGCAGTACCGGACAGGGGGTAGGTGCGGACAATGAGCAGTTCTTC.

The CDR3 protein is CASSIGTGTLNQPQHF. In nucleotides, the CDR3 is TGTGCCAGCAGCATTGGGACAGGGACCCTCAATCAGCCCCAGCATTTT. The chain recombines TRBV9 with TRBJ1-5; the match to TRBD1 covers 9 bases. V was pared by 4 bases and J by 3 bases, with 8 bases of the junction left unmatched. CDR1 is SGDLS and CDR2 is YYNGEE in the germline V gene. CDR3 size: 16 residues.

This clonotype was detected many times. In DNA form, the CDR3 reads TGTGCCAGCAGTTACGACCCGGCCTACGAGCAGTACTTC. This encodes CASSYDPAYEQYF. This chain links TRBV6-1 with TRBJ2-7, with no clear D. Trimming left V 5 bases short and J 2 bases short, with 10 bases between. CDR3 length: 13 amino acids. Germline CDR1 MNHNS, CDR2 SASEGT.

Ten or more counts support this clonotype. J is TRBJ1-2 and V is TRBV6-1; 8 nucleotides line up with TRBD1. V was pared by 5 bases and J by 5 bases, with 22 bases of the junction left unmatched. Germline lookup yields CDR1 MNHNS and CDR2 SASEGT. The CDR3 covers 19 residues. CDR3 DNA: TGTGCCAGCAGTTTAAAGGGGATCAAACAGGGGGGAGCCCCGTATGGCTACACCTTC. This translates into CASSLKGIKQGGAPYGYTF.

As for this clonotype: This clone may be a read error of a much larger clone one base away. This chain uses TRBV30 with TRBJ1-2; weak D call: TRBD1 (6 bases). The CDR3 is 13 amino acids. In germline, CDR1 is GTSNPN, CDR2 SVGIG (reference sequence). Trimming cost V 1 base and J 10 bases, with 16 bases left between them. CDR3 amino acids: CAWSGERGRVYTF. The DNA of the CDR3 is TGTGCCTGGAGTGGTGAAAGGGGGAGGGTCTACACCTTC. The whole variable domain, filled in from reference TRBV30 and TRBJ1-2, reads SQTIHQWPATLVQPVGSPLSLECTVEGTSNPNLYWYRQAAGRGLQLLFYSVGIGQISSEVPQNLSASRPQDRQFILSSKKLLLSDSGFYLCAWSGERGRVYTFGSGTRLTVV.

This clonotype has more than one count but fewer than ten. CDR3 coding DNA: TGTGCCAGTAGGCGAGCGGTGGGGGGCAATGAGCAGTTCTTC. Translated, it gives CASRRAVGGNEQFF. The chain joins TRBV19 to TRBJ2-1; a possible D gene is TRBD2 (6 bases). Germline values: CDR1 LNHDA, CDR2 SQIVND (reference sequence). This CDR3 comprises 14 residues. Trimming removed 6 bases at V and 6 bases at J, with 15 bases between.

Notes on this clonotype: In this CDR3 the conserved last residue, phenylalanine or tryptophan, is missing, so a read error is likely. V is TRBV5-1 and J is TRBJ2-5; D is unresolved. The CDR3 covers 12 residues. V gave up 4 bases and J gave up 1 base, with 5 bases separating them. The germline V gene encodes CDR1 SGHRS and CDR2 YFSETQ. The CDR3 DNA follows: TGCGCCAGCAGCAGGACCCAAGAGACCCAGTACTCC. Protein: CASSRTQETQYS.

Concerning this clonotype itself: A junction boundary mismatches the germline segment, possibly from a read error. The chain recombines TRBV20-1 with TRBJ1-4, with D maybe TRBD1 (5 bases). The CDR3 is 15 amino acids. CDR1 and CDR2 from the germline V gene are DFQATT and SNEGSKA (reference sequence). CDR3 loop: CSAGDPGTSNEKLFF. CDR3 sequence (DNA): TGCAGTGCTGGAGATCCCGGGACCTCTAATGAAAAACTGTTTTTT.

This clonotype showed up many times. The J gene is TRBJ1-4, the V gene TRBV2; 9 bases fit TRBD1. The CDR3 sequence is 14 residues long. Per germline, CDR1 SNHLY and CDR2 FYNNEI. Unmatched junction bases numbered 2, after V lost 1 base and J lost 8 bases. Here the CDR3 DNA reads TGTGCCAGCAGTGAAGACAGGGGGCAGGAAAAACTGTTTTTT. Encoded protein: CASSEDRGQEKLFF.

This clonotype was observed many times. Here the CDR3 DNA reads TGTGCCAGCAGCTTAGTGGGAGGGGGGGTCAATGAGCAGTTCTTC. Its protein product is CASSLVGGGVNEQFF. The J gene is TRBJ2-1, the V gene TRBV7-9; maybe TRBD2 (7 bases). V dropped 1 base and J dropped 6 bases, with 13 bases sitting between them. The CDR3 runs 15 residues. Germline values: CDR1 SEHNR, CDR2 FQNEAQ (reference sequence).

This clonotype has only a few counts. The rearrangement uses TRBV7-2 and TRBJ1-4, with D tentatively TRBD1 (5 bases). Trimming took 0 bases from V and 6 from J, leaving 20 bases between them. CDR3 length: 18 amino acids. Per germline, CDR1 SGHTA and CDR2 FQGNSA. The CDR3 DNA follows: TGTGCCAGCAGCTTAGCGGGGGACGGGAGGGCGTTTGATGAAAAACTGTTTTTT. Amino acid sequence: CASSLAGDGRAFDEKLFF.